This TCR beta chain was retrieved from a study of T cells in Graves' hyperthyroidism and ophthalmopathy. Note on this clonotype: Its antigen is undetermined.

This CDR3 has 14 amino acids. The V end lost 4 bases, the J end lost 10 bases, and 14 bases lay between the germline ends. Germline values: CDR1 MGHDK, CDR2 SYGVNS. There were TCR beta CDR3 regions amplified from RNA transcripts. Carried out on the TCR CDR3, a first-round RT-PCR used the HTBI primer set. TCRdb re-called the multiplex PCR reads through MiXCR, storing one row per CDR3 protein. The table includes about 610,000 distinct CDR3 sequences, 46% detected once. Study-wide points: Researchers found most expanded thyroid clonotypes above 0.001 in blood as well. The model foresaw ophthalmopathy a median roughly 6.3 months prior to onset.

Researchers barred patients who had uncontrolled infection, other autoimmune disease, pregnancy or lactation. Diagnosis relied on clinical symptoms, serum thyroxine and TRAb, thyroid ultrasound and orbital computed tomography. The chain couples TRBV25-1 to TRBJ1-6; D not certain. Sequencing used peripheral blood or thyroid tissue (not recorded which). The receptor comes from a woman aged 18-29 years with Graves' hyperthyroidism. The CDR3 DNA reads TGTGCCAGCAGTGCTACTCCAGGATCCTCACCCCTCCACTTT. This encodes CASSATPGSSPLHF.